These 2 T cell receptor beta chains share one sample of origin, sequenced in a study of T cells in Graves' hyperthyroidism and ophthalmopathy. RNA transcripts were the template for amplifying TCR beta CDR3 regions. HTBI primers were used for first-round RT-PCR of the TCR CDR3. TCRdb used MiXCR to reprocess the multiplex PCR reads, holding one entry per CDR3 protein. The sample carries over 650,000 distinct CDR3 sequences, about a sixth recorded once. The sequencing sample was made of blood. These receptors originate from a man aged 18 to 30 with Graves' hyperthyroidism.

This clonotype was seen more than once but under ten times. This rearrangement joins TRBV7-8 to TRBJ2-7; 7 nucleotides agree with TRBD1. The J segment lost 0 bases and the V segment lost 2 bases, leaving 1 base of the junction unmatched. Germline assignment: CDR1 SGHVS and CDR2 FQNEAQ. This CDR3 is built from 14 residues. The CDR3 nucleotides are TGTGCCAGCAGCTTATGGGACAGCTCCTACGAGCAGTACTTC. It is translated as CASSLWDSSYEQYF.

The CDR3 sequence is CASSHGPVEQYF. The CDR3, as DNA: TGTGCCAGCAGCCATGGGCCTGTCGAGCAGTACTTC. The gene calls are TRBV7-9 and TRBJ2-7; D is uncertain. Germline CDR1 reads SEHNR; CDR2 reads FQNEAQ (reference sequence). V shed 5 bases and J shed 6 bases, with 11 bases lying between them. CDR3 size: 12 residues. Full variable domain (missing parts from reference TRBV7-9 and TRBJ2-7): DTGVSQNPRHKITKRGQNVTFRCDPISEHNRLYWYRQTLGQGPEFLTYFQNEAQLEKSRLLSDRFSAERPKGSFSTLEIQRTEQGDSAMYLCASSHGPVEQYFGPGTRLTVT.